Shown below are 9 T cell receptor beta chains from a single sample sequenced in a study of blood T cell repertoires in COVID-19. Assay used: immunoSEQ multiplex PCR; TCRdb lists only in-frame clones, some missing. The sample lists more than 200,000 clones; about 82% were seen once. Sequencing was done on a sample of peripheral blood. Every receptor here comes from an elderly woman with acute or convalescent COVID-19.

The sample holds a few counts of this clone. The V and J genes are TRBV7-6 and TRBJ1-5; 7 nucleotides match TRBD1. CDR3 size: 15 residues. Trimming took 4 bases from V and 4 from J; bases not matched to a gene: 7. CDR1 is SGHVS, CDR2 FNYEAQ, per germline. CDR3 amino acids: CASSSANRGNQPQHF. For the CDR3, the DNA is TGTGCCAGCAGCTCAGCCAACAGGGGAAATCAGCCCCAGCATTTT. Full variable domain (outside the CDR3, taken from reference TRBV7-6 and TRBJ1-5): GAGVSQSPRYKVTKRGQDVALRCDPISGHVSLYWYRQALGQGPEFLTYFNYEAQQDKSGLPNDRFSAERPEGSISTLTIQRTEQRDSAMYRCASSSANRGNQPQHFGDGTRLSIL.

V gene TRBV3-1 (or the pseudogene TRBV3-2) combines with J gene TRBJ1-1; 9 bases map to TRBD1. The CDR3 consists of 13 residues. The trim removed 4 bases at V and 5 bases at J, leaving 2 bases unmatched. The germline V gene has CDR1 LGHDT and CDR2 YNNKEL (reference sequence). In nucleotides, the CDR3 is TGTGCCAGCAGCCGGACAGGGGAAACTGAAGCTTTCTTT. As protein: CASSRTGETEAFF.

The chain is built from TRBV30 and TRBJ1-5; 10 nucleotides line up with TRBD1. The CDR3 sequence is 15 residues long. The J segment lost 11 bases and the V segment lost 0 bases, leaving 10 bases of the junction unmatched. CDR1 is GTSNPN and CDR2 is SVGIG in the germline V gene (reference sequence). This CDR3 reads CAWSVAGQGIGTQHF. For the CDR3, the DNA is TGTGCCTGGAGTGTGGCGGGACAGGGGATTGGAACCCAGCATTTT.

This clone was seen a single time. This sequence joins TRBV14 and TRBJ2-6; a weak D match, TRBD1 (6 bases). Trimming took off 1 base at V and 0 bases at J, with 13 bases between the two ends. Germline V gene data show CDR1 as SGHDN and CDR2 as FVKESK. The CDR3 loop spans 18 amino acids. This CDR3 reads CASSQVLGQPSGANVLTF. CDR3 sequence (DNA): TGTGCCAGCAGCCAAGTTTTGGGACAACCCTCTGGGGCCAACGTCCTGACTTTC. The entire variable domain, with the rest obtained from reference TRBV14 and TRBJ2-6, is as follows: EAGVTQFPSHSVIEKGQTVTLRCDPISGHDNLYWYRRVMGKEIKFLLHFVKESKQDESGMPNNRFLAERTGGTYSTLKVQPAELEDSGVYFCASSQVLGQPSGANVLTFGAGSRLTVL.

The chain uses TRBV7-3 and TRBJ2-1, with D possibly being TRBD2 (5 bases). V shed 5 bases and J shed 6 bases, with 17 bases lying between them. There are 15 residues in the CDR3. CDR1 and CDR2 from the germline V gene are SGHTA and FQGTGA. CDR3 amino acids: CASSPERAALNEQFF. DNA for the CDR3: TGTGCCAGCAGCCCGGAGAGAGCGGCTCTCAATGAGCAGTTCTTC.

The chain couples TRBV19 to TRBJ2-5; a weak D match, TRBD1 (6 bases). This CDR3 has 14 residues. Germline lookup yields CDR1 LNHDA and CDR2 SQIVND (reference sequence). V shed 5 bases and J shed 5 bases, with 15 bases lying between them. Here the CDR3 DNA reads TGTGCCAGTAGTGTAACAGGGCGCCGGGAGACCCAGTACTTC. Its protein product is CASSVTGRRETQYF.

V usage is TRBV21-1 and J usage is TRBJ1-1. TRBV21-1 is designated a pseudogene. The CDR3 spans 15 residues. In DNA, the CDR3 is TGTGCCAGCAGCAAGTGCGGCAGAGAGCACACTGAAGCTTTCTTT. Amino acids: CASSKCGREHTEAFF.

The chain uses TRBV7-2 and TRBJ2-6; weak D call: TRBD1 (5 bases). V lost 2 bases, J lost 4 bases, and 15 bases lay in between. This CDR3 spans 17 amino acids. Germline V gene lookup returns CDR1 SGHTA and CDR2 FQGNSA. CDR3 amino acids: CASSLSGRGSGANVLTF. The CDR3 DNA sequence: TGTGCCAGCAGCTTAAGTGGTAGGGGATCCGGGGCCAACGTCCTGACTTTC.

The genes are TRBV19 and TRBJ2-2; TRBD2 aligns across 7 bases. Looked up from germline, CDR1 is LNHDA and CDR2 is SQIVND (reference sequence). The CDR3 consists of 14 residues. V lost 6 bases to trimming and J lost 1 base; unmatched junction nucleotides: 2. The CDR3, as DNA: TGTGCCAGTAGCGGGGGGATGAACACCGGGGAGCTGTTTTTT. Translated, it gives CASSGGMNTGELFF.